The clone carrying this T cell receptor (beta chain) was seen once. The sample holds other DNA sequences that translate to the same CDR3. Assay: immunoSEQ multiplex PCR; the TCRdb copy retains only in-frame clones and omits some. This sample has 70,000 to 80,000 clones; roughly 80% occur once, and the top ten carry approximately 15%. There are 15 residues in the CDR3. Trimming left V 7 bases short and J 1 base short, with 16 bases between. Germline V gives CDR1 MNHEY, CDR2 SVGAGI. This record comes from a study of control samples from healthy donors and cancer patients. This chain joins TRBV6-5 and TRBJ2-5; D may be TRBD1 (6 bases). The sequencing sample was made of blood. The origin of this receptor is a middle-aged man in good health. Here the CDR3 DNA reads TGTGCCAGCACCTTACGCACAGGGCGCCAAGAGACCCAGTACTTC. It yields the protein CASTLRTGRQETQYF.